Each of the 15 T cell receptor beta chains below was sequenced from the same sample in a study of post-analysis software for immune sequencing data. Study results and caveats: With TRBV5-6, TRBV5-1 and TRBV20-1 included, 4 or 5 TRBV segments were more frequent in patients than in controls.

Unique molecular identifiers were present in the TCR beta cDNA libraries. In TCRdb, the PCR reads were re-called with MiXCR into one record per CDR3 protein. The repertoire has roughly 800,000 distinct CDR3 sequences, 30% of them found once; the top ten carry 0.5% to 0.6%. Their recognized antigens are unknown. Sequenced sample: blood. Source of these receptors: a girl aged 10 to 17 with multiple sclerosis.

Only one count was recorded for this clonotype. The junction differs from germline at one of its ends, possibly a read error. The chain links TRBV24-1 to TRBJ1-1; no definite D call. The CDR3 is made up of 16 amino acids. Germline CDR1 KGHDR, CDR2 SFDVKD. This CDR3 reads CATSDSHSGEGTEVFF. For the CDR3, the DNA is TGTGCCACCAGTGATTCCCACTCGGGAGAGGGAACTGAAGTTTTCTTT.

The chain employs TRBV10-3 and TRBJ2-3, with TRBD1 matching 7 bases. The CDR3 spans 14 residues. Germline V gives CDR1 ENHRY, CDR2 SYGVKD. Trimming at V came to 6 bases and at J to 6 bases, leaving 9 bases not matched to a gene. The CDR3 spells CAISPYRGGDTQYF. DNA for the CDR3: TGTGCCATCAGCCCCTACAGGGGTGGGGATACGCAGTATTTT.

A word on this clonotype: Possible read error: a much larger clone is one base away. The chain links TRBV28 to TRBJ2-1; D is uncertain. The CDR3 length is 13 residues. Trimming removed 3 bases from V and 6 bases from J, with 9 bases in between. CDR1 and CDR2 from the germline V gene are MDHEN and SYDVKM. CDR3 in DNA: TGTGCCAGCAGTTTGTTCGGCCGCAATGAGCAGTTCTTC. This codes for CASSLFGRNEQFF.

This clonotype has only one observation. The chain links TRBV28 to TRBJ2-5; D possibly matches TRBD1 or TRBD2 (5 bases each). The ends were cut back, 6 bases at V and 0 bases at J, with 14 bases in the middle. Germline V CDR1 and CDR2: MDHEN, SYDVKM. The CDR3 sequence is 15 residues long. The CDR3 sequence: CASRQTGTHQETQYF. In nucleotides, the CDR3 is TGTGCCAGCAGGCAGACCGGGACCCACCAAGAGACCCAGTACTTC.

The rearrangement links TRBV7-9 to TRBJ1-2; no definite D call. The germline gives CDR1 SEHNR, CDR2 FQNEAQ (reference sequence). V was cut by 5 bases and J by 4 bases, with 17 bases left in between. This CDR3 has 15 amino acids. For the CDR3, the DNA is TGTGCCAGCAGCCTACTACCTGAGGGAGCCTATGGCTACACCTTC. This codes for CASSLLPEGAYGYTF. The full variable domain, rest sourced from reference TRBV7-9 and TRBJ1-2, is DTGVSQNPRHKITKRGQNVTFRCDPISEHNRLYWYRQTLGQGPEFLTYFQNEAQLEKSRLLSDRFSAERPKGSFSTLEIQRTEQGDSAMYLCASSLLPEGAYGYTFGSGTRLTVV.

The chain is built from TRBV20-1 and TRBJ2-5, with TRBD2 matching 7 bases. Germline V gene sequence: CDR1 DFQATT, CDR2 SNEGSKA (reference sequence). The CDR3 is 16 residues long. The ends lost 0 bases at V and 0 bases at J; junction bases unmatched: 7. The CDR3 DNA sequence: TGCAGTGCTAGAGAGGGCAGGCGGGGGAACCAAGAGACCCAGTACTTC. This encodes CSAREGRRGNQETQYF.

The chain carries TRBV11-3 and TRBJ2-2; D is tentatively TRBD1 or TRBD2 (5 bases each). The CDR3 has 15 amino acids. Deletions cut 1 base from V and 8 bases from J, with 14 bases between. Germline assignment: CDR1 SGHNT and CDR2 YENEEA. CDR3 residues: CASSLGGTAQGELFF. The CDR3 nucleotides read TGTGCCAGCAGCTTAGGTGGGACCGCGCAAGGGGAGCTGTTTTTT.

The chain joins TRBV5-1 to TRBJ2-7, with 13 nucleotides matching TRBD2. CDR3 size: 16 residues. V trimming: 2 bases; J trimming: 7 bases; junction bases outside the gene matches: 9. Germline lookup yields CDR1 SGHRS and CDR2 YFSETQ. CDR3 in DNA: TGCGCCAGCAGCTTACGGACTAGCGGGGGTTACAATGAGCAGTACTTC. Its translation: CASSLRTSGGYNEQYF.

The chain is built from TRBV9 and TRBJ1-1; D is perhaps TRBD1 (5 bases). The CDR3 sequence is 12 residues long. Germline CDR1 is SGDLS and CDR2 is YYNGEE. V dropped 4 bases and J dropped 12 bases, with 16 bases sitting between them. In nucleotides, the CDR3 is TGTGCCAGCAGCCCGCCCGGGGGAGAAACTTTCTTT. Its translation is CASSPPGGETFF.

Of note for this clonotype: A read error may account for a junction end that differs from germline. The chain recombines TRBV27 with TRBJ2-6; weak D call: TRBD2 (5 bases). This CDR3 contains 15 residues. CDR1 is MNHEY and CDR2 is SMNVEV in the germline V gene (reference sequence). The CDR3 bases are TGTACCAGCAGTTTTTCGGGGACTGGGGCCAACGTCCTGACTTTC. Its translation is CTSSFSGTGANVLTF.

The gene calls are TRBV7-2 and TRBJ1-2, with D perhaps TRBD1 (6 bases). V lost 4 bases, J lost 0 bases, and 9 bases lay in between. CDR1 is SGHTA and CDR2 is FQGNSA in the germline V gene. The CDR3 spans 14 residues. CDR3 nucleotides: TGTGCCAGCAGCTACGACAGGCCTAACTATGGCTACACCTTC. It encodes CASSYDRPNYGYTF.

The chain carries TRBV29-1 and TRBJ2-7; D ambiguous. Trimming cost V 0 bases and J 2 bases, with 8 bases left between them. Germline V gives CDR1 SQVTM, CDR2 ANQGSEA. CDR3 length: 13 residues. The CDR3 protein is CSVEDLTTYEQYF. The CDR3 bases are TGCAGCGTTGAAGACTTAACTACCTACGAGCAGTACTTC.

The V call is TRBV20-1, the J call TRBJ2-4; 10 bases are a match to TRBD2. Near its end, the DNA agrees better with TRBJ2-7, so the J call may be wrong. Germline V CDR1 and CDR2: DFQATT, SNEGSKA (reference sequence). This CDR3 region has 14 residues. The CDR3 loop reads CSARTSTSGHEQYF. The CDR3 nucleotides are TGCAGTGCTAGAACCTCGACTAGCGGGCACGAGCAGTACTTC.

V and J are TRBV20-1 and TRBJ1-5; TRBD1 matches at 9 bases. The V gene's germline CDR1 is DFQATT and CDR2 SNEGSKA (reference sequence). The CDR3 runs 16 residues. The trim removed 3 bases at V and 0 bases at J, leaving 6 bases unmatched. This CDR3 reads CSARAQGAISNQPQHF. CDR3 coding DNA: TGCAGTGCTAGGGCACAGGGGGCGATTAGCAATCAGCCCCAGCATTTT.

The chain joins TRBV24-1 to TRBJ2-2; weak D call: TRBD1 (6 bases). V was clipped by 2 bases and J by 4 bases, with 16 bases between them. Germline-derived CDR1 and CDR2 are KGHDR and SFDVKD. The CDR3 is 17 amino acids. CDR3 region: CATSDWRTAGSTGELFF. The CDR3 DNA is TGTGCCACCAGTGATTGGCGGACAGCCGGTAGCACCGGGGAGCTGTTTTTT.